This T cell receptor (beta chain) is drawn from a study of blood T cell repertoires in COVID-19. Overall study: There were acute and convalescent COVID-19 samples, and they came from the United States, Italy and Spain.

Germline V gene sequence: CDR1 SNHLY, CDR2 FYNNEI. The J segment lost 2 bases and the V segment lost 5 bases, leaving 4 bases of the junction unmatched. The CDR3 is 14 amino acids. This table comes from immunoSEQ multiplex PCR, and its TCRdb copy is limited to in-frame clones, with some not included. In the table there are about 45,000 clones, about 86% of which are singletons. The source material was peripheral blood. This chain links TRBV2 with TRBJ2-5; 8 bases are a match to TRBD1. The TCR comes from a human donor in a cohort sampled during active COVID-19. The chain's CDR3 is CASSRTGRQETQYF. CDR3 DNA sequence: TGTGCCAGCAGTCGGACAGGGCGTCAAGAGACCCAGTACTTC.